One sample yielded the 20 T cell receptor beta chains listed below, sequenced in a study of T-cell memory formation after mild COVID-19. TCRdb called the 5' RACE reads again in MiXCR, with one record for every CDR3 protein. This sample has roughly 240,000 distinct CDR3 sequences; about 17% occur once, and the top ten carry around 23%. The specimen sequenced was PBMCs or a T cell subset sorted from them (not recorded which). These receptor sequences come from a young man who had mild COVID-19 (a few samples of this study predate the infection). Cell type and time point are not known.

The table lists this clonotype with a few counts. The chain combines TRBV5-1 with TRBJ2-2; D gene ambiguous. The CDR3 extends over 10 amino acids. Looked up from germline, CDR1 is SGHRS and CDR2 is YFSETQ. V gave up 6 bases and J gave up 3 bases, with 0 bases separating them. CDR3 loop: CASNTGELFF. CDR3 in DNA: TGCGCCAGCAACACCGGGGAGCTGTTTTTT.

The chain uses TRBV7-9 and TRBJ1-2; D is possibly TRBD1 (6 bases). Germline V lookup: CDR1 SEHNR, CDR2 FQNEAQ (reference sequence). The CDR3 is made up of 12 amino acids. Between the trimmed V and J ends, which lost 0 bases and 8 bases, there was a span of 7 bases. In DNA, the CDR3 is TGTGCCAGCAGCTTAGCCGGACAGGGCTACACCTTC. It specifies CASSLAGQGYTF.

The chain recombines TRBV27 with TRBJ1-5, with a tentative D call TRBD1 (5 bases). This CDR3 contains 16 residues. Germline-derived CDR1 and CDR2 are MNHEY and SMNVEV (reference sequence). V was pared by 3 bases and J by 4 bases, with 16 bases between. The CDR3 sequence: CASSFSGRGRNQPQHF. The CDR3 nucleotides are TGTGCCAGCAGTTTTAGTGGTCGGGGACGTAATCAGCCCCAGCATTTT.

Points on this clonotype: One junction end does not reproduce the germline sequence, and a read error may be involved. This chain connects TRBV7-9 to TRBJ1-1; tentatively, D is TRBD1 (5 bases). Germline CDR1 is SEHNR and CDR2 is FQNEAQ (reference sequence). This CDR3 comprises 16 residues. CDR3 region: CASSSSSGVLKTEAFF. The CDR3, as DNA: TGTGCCAGCAGCTCTAGTTCGGGGGTTTTGAAGACTGAAGCTTTCTTT.

V gene TRBV18 combines with J gene TRBJ2-7; D unresolved. Germline-derived CDR1 and CDR2 are KGHSH and LQKENI. This CDR3 is built from 11 residues. V lost 8 bases and J lost 7, with 12 bases in between. In nucleotides, the CDR3 is TGTGCCAGCAACGACCTGGGGGAGCAGTACTTC. The encoded protein is CASNDLGEQYF.

This clonotype was observed many times. The chain uses TRBV12-3 or TRBV12-4 and TRBJ2-7; a weak D match, TRBD1 (6 bases). Trimming stripped 4 bases from V and 0 bases from J, with 10 bases between. CDR3 size: 14 residues. CDR3 DNA: TGTGCCAGCAGTTCGGGACAACCCTCCTACGAGCAGTACTTC. This translates into CASSSGQPSYEQYF.

This clonotype was found a few times. The rearrangement uses TRBV20-1 and TRBJ1-2, with 8 bases aligning to TRBD1. Trimming took 8 bases from V and 6 from J; bases not matched to a gene: 11. This CDR3 has 13 residues. Germline-derived CDR1 and CDR2 are DFQATT and SNEGSKA (reference sequence). CDR3 residues: CSSFVQGADGYTF. The DNA of the CDR3 is TGCAGTTCATTCGTCCAGGGGGCTGATGGCTACACCTTC.

CDR3 nucleotide sequence: TGTGCCAGCAGGAACGGGGGCACAGATACGCAGTATTTT. This encodes CASRNGGTDTQYF. The chain has TRBV6-5 and TRBJ2-3; tentative D call: TRBD2 (5 bases). Germline CDR1 MNHEY, CDR2 SVGAGI. The CDR3 is 13 amino acids. Trimming removed 6 bases from V and 1 base from J, with 8 bases in between.

This clonotype came up a few times. The V call is TRBV18, the J call TRBJ1-5; a possible D gene is TRBD1 (6 bases). CDR1 is KGHSH and CDR2 is LQKENI in the germline V gene. The CDR3 covers 15 residues. V was pared by 5 bases and J by 7 bases, with 18 bases between. The CDR3 DNA is TGTGCCAGCTCAAAGGGAAGGGGGACGGGGCAGCCCCAGCATTTT. Residues: CASSKGRGTGQPQHF. The complete variable domain, with remaining parts taken from reference TRBV18 and TRBJ1-5, reads NAGVMQNPRHLVRRRGQEARLRCSPMKGHSHVYWYRQLPEEGLKFMVYLQKENIIDESGMPKERFSAEFPKEGPSILRIQQVVRGDSAAYFCASSKGRGTGQPQHFGDGTRLSIL.

V and J are TRBV7-3 and TRBJ2-1; D remains ambiguous. Looked up from germline, CDR1 is SGHTA and CDR2 is FQGTGA. V lost 9 bases and J 12 bases, leaving 6 bases between the germline ends. This CDR3 contains 8 residues. The CDR3 coding sequence is TGTGCCAGGACGGGGCAGTTCTTC. Residues: CARTGQFF.

This clonotype came up a few times. V is TRBV25-1 and J is TRBJ2-7; TRBD1 agrees at 7 bases. The trim removed 8 bases at V and 5 bases at J, leaving 6 bases unmatched. Germline V lookup: CDR1 MGHDK, CDR2 SYGVNS. This CDR3 contains 12 residues. CDR3 nucleotides: TGTGCCAGCGGGGAGACAGGGAACGAGCAGTACTTC. It specifies CASGETGNEQYF.

The gene calls are TRBV7-2 and TRBJ2-4; maybe TRBD1 (6 bases). This CDR3 has 15 residues. The germline V and J ends were trimmed by 5 bases and 6 bases, with 17 bases remaining between them. Germline CDR1 SGHTA, CDR2 FQGNSA. The CDR3 loop reads CASSKENRVVNIQYF. The CDR3 coding sequence is TGTGCCAGCAGCAAAGAAAACAGGGTTGTAAACATTCAGTACTTC.

This clonotype appeared a few times. This chain links TRBV10-3 with TRBJ2-2, with 9 bases identical to TRBD1. The ends lost 6 bases at V and 1 base at J; junction bases unmatched: 3. Germline assignment: CDR1 ENHRY and CDR2 SYGVKD. The CDR3 has 15 residues. This CDR3 reads CAISKDRGNTGELFF. CDR3 DNA sequence: TGTGCCATCAGCAAGGACAGGGGGAACACCGGGGAGCTGTTTTTT.

This clonotype was picked up a small number of times. The J gene is TRBJ2-3, the V gene TRBV7-2; a weak D match, TRBD1 (5 bases). The CDR3 loop spans 14 amino acids. V was pared by 3 bases and J by 2 bases, with 9 bases between. Germline V lookup: CDR1 SGHTA, CDR2 FQGNSA. CDR3 in DNA: TGTGCCAGCAGCTTGCAGGGATACACAGATACGCAGTATTTT. Translated, it gives CASSLQGYTDTQYF.

This rearrangement joins TRBV9 to TRBJ1-2; the match to TRBD1 covers 8 bases. Per germline, CDR1 SGDLS and CDR2 YYNGEE. The CDR3 contains 16 residues. The J segment lost 2 bases and the V segment lost 4 bases, leaving 10 bases of the junction unmatched. The CDR3 region is CASSSKDRGLNYGYTF. The DNA for the CDR3 is TGTGCCAGCAGCTCGAAAGACAGGGGTCTAAACTATGGCTACACCTTC.

The V gene is TRBV7-9, the J gene TRBJ1-5; D gene ambiguous. Trimming pared 2 bases from V and 7 bases from J, leaving 12 bases between. The length of the CDR3 is 14 residues. CDR1 and CDR2 (germline): SEHNR, FQNEAQ (reference sequence). This chain's CDR3 is CASSLIGGRQPQHF. In DNA, the CDR3 is TGTGCCAGCAGCTTAATAGGTGGAAGGCAGCCCCAGCATTTT.

This clonotype was seen only a few times. J is TRBJ1-2 and V is TRBV29-1; 8 nucleotides align to TRBD1. The CDR3 is made up of 13 amino acids. Germline CDR1 is SQVTM and CDR2 is ANQGSEA. Germline trimming cut 8 bases from V and 4 bases from J; bases unmatched to any gene: 9. CDR3 nucleotides: TGCAGCATCATCACCACAGGGGGCTATGGCTACACCTTC. Translated, it gives CSIITTGGYGYTF.

J is TRBJ2-2 and V is TRBV20-1; 9 bases agree with TRBD2. V lost 7 bases, J lost 0 bases, and 0 bases stayed unmatched. The germline gives CDR1 DFQATT, CDR2 SNEGSKA (reference sequence). There are 13 residues in the CDR3. CDR3 DNA: TGCAGTGGACTAGCGGCGAACACCGGGGAGCTGTTTTTT. This gives the protein CSGLAANTGELFF.

The V gene is TRBV7-2, the J gene TRBJ2-5, with D perhaps matching TRBD2 (5 bases). The germline CDR1 and CDR2 sequences are SGHTA and FQGNSA. The CDR3 has 15 residues. V gave up 0 bases and J gave up 5 bases, with 13 bases separating them. This CDR3 reads CASSLAGGGGETQYF. In DNA form, the CDR3 reads TGTGCCAGCAGCTTAGCCGGCGGCGGAGGCGAGACCCAGTACTTC.

The genes are TRBV20-1 and TRBJ2-3, with 7 bases lining up with TRBD2. The J segment lost 1 base and the V segment lost 8 bases, leaving 3 bases of the junction unmatched. The CDR3 runs 12 residues. Germline CDR1 is DFQATT and CDR2 is SNEGSKA (reference sequence). This chain's CDR3 is CSPGGGTDTQYF. The CDR3 nucleotides are TGCAGTCCGGGGGGAGGCACAGATACGCAGTATTTT.